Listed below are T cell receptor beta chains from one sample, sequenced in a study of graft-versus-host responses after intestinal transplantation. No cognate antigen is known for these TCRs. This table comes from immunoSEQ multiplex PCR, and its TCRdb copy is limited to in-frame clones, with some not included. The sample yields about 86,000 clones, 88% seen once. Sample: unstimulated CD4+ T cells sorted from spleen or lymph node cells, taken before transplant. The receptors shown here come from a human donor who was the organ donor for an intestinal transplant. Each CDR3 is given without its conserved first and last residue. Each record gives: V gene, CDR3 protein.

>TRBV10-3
AINPGLAGANTGELF
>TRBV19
ASSTAPRQSTDTQY
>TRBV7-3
ASSRFVGVAGQETQY
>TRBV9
ASSVGGRVGYT
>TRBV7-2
ASSLVYRTSTYEQY
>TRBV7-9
ASSAQRQVVTIY
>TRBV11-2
ASSLVSGSYEQY
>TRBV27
ASSLRGGAGGEQY
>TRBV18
ASSSTGVQATNEKLF
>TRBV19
ASSIGGRSYQPQH
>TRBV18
ASSEEGYGYT
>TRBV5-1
ASTWDSGAWGETQY
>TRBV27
ASSFRGLRNQPQH
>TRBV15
ATSSPPSDTQY
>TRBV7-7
ASSLWGGRATGELF
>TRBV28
ASRTTSIYEQY
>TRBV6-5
ASSYTTGSLYT
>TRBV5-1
ASSSAGGDAEAF
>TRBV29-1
SVDRGSRGNYGYT
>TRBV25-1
ASRGWGPGVADTQY
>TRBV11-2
ASSLRSPQGSYNEQF
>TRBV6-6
ASLREETQY
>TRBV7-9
ASSGGARDTEAF
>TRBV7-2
ASGNLQGATDTQY
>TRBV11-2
ASSLVTGVNEQF
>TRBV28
ASSPPGQGVHEQY
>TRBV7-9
ASSLEARGNYGYT
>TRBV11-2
ASSLRLAGGWNEQF
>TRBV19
ASSIRGSIAQY
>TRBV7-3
ASSQSQGAWTGELF
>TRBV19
ASKGQGENIQY
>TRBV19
ASSMWPNQPQH
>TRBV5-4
ASSSVRTGELF
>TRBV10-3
AISSQGSEQF
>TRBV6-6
ASSYITVGGAF
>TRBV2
ASLPLLAGDEQF
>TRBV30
AWIPPGVPEAF
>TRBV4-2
ASSQPPIYEQY
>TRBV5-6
ASSLRGGGTEAF
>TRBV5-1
ASSLPGTSGRAGADTQY
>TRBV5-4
ASSFPMAGANTGELF
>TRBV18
ASSPRAGNSPLH
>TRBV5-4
ASSLGRTTNTGELF
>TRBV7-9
ASSLANAAGEQY
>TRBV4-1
ASSQVPKSPSSYNEQF
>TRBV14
ASSPGGRAEQF
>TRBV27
ASSYWGGPSGPPLH
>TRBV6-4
ASRQEKLF
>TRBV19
ASSGQTSGRAHEQF
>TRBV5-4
ASSSWTSGRVYEQY
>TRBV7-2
ASSFVGRAYEQY